The 18 T cell receptor beta chains below come from one sample, sequenced in a study of blood T cell repertoires in COVID-19. Assay: immunoSEQ multiplex PCR; the TCRdb copy retains only in-frame clones and omits some. This sample has roughly 430,000 clones, with 88% found just once. Material: PBMCs or T cells enriched from blood (not recorded which). All receptors come from a woman between 40 and 55 years old with acute COVID-19.

V usage is TRBV30 and J usage is TRBJ1-6, with a possible D match to TRBD1 (6 bases). The V gene's germline CDR1 is GTSNPN and CDR2 SVGIG (reference sequence). The CDR3 is 13 residues long. The V gene lost 4 bases and the J gene lost 9 bases, with 13 bases spanning the gap. The CDR3 here is CAWNLGGTSPLHF. CDR3 nucleotide sequence: TGTGCCTGGAATCTAGGGGGTACTTCACCCCTCCACTTT.

The CDR3 DNA reads as TGTGCCAGCAGCCCGGGGACTAGCGGGTACTACGAGCAGTACTTC. Translation gives CASSPGTSGYYEQYF. The chain carries TRBV5-6 and TRBJ2-7, with 12 bases fitting TRBD2. The CDR3 covers 15 residues. V was pared by 4 bases and J by 3 bases, with 5 bases of the junction left unmatched. CDR1 and CDR2 (germline): SGHDT, YYEEEE.

In DNA form, the CDR3 reads TGTGCCAGCAGCCCCGGTCCCAACTATGGCTACACCTTC. It specifies CASSPGPNYGYTF. J is TRBJ1-2 and V is TRBV3-1 (or the pseudogene TRBV3-2); no clear D. Germline CDR1 reads LGHDT; CDR2 reads YNNKEL (reference sequence). The CDR3 runs to 13 residues. Trimming took off 4 bases at V and 2 bases at J, with 8 bases between the two ends.

The V and J genes are TRBV5-4 and TRBJ2-5; 7 bases align to TRBD1. CDR3 length: 15 amino acids. Germline values: CDR1 SGHNT, CDR2 YYREEE (reference sequence). Unmatched junction bases numbered 6, after V lost 0 bases and J lost 4 bases. In nucleotides, the CDR3 is TGTGCCAGCAGCTTGGTTCCGACAGGGAGAGAGACCCAGTACTTC. This encodes CASSLVPTGRETQYF.

The chain joins TRBV6-6 to TRBJ2-7; TRBD2 might be the D (6 bases). CDR3 length: 16 amino acids. Germline V gene data show CDR1 as MNHNY and CDR2 as SVGAGI (reference sequence). The ends were cut back, 0 bases at V and 2 bases at J, with 14 bases in the middle. Here the CDR3 DNA reads TGTGCCAGCAGTTACTCGAAGTGGGGGGTTACCTACGAGCAGTACTTC. This encodes CASSYSKWGVTYEQYF.

The gene calls are TRBV12-2 and TRBJ2-7; the D call TRBD2 from the table was never checked on the DNA. TRBV12-2 is recorded as a pseudogene. CDR3 length equals 14 residues. The DNA of the CDR3 is TGTGCAAGTCCGACCCTAGCGGGGGGGCGCGAGCAGTACTTC. Its protein is CASPTLAGGREQYF.

This rearrangement joins TRBV7-6 to TRBJ2-5; D perhaps matches TRBD1 (7 bases). Germline-derived CDR1 and CDR2 are SGHVS and FNYEAQ. The germline V and J ends were trimmed by 2 bases and 5 bases, with 15 bases remaining between them. There are 15 residues in the CDR3. CDR3 amino acids: CASSLMQGGRETQYF. As DNA, the CDR3 is TGTGCCAGCAGCTTAATGCAGGGGGGCCGCGAGACCCAGTACTTC.

The genes are TRBV7-8 and TRBJ2-7; TRBD1 aligns across 8 bases. The ends lost 5 bases at V and 0 bases at J; junction bases unmatched: 9. Per germline, CDR1 SGHVS and CDR2 FQNEAQ. The CDR3 is 16 amino acids. The CDR3 loop is CASSIGTGGSSYEQYF. The CDR3, as DNA: TGTGCCAGCAGCATAGGGACAGGAGGGAGCTCCTACGAGCAGTACTTC.

The J gene is TRBJ2-2, the V gene TRBV5-1, with 10 bases lining up with TRBD2. V dropped 3 bases and J dropped 2; count of bases not matched to a gene: 4. The CDR3 spans 16 residues. The germline V gene has CDR1 SGHRS and CDR2 YFSETQ. CDR3 coding DNA: TGCGCCAGCAGCTCGTGGACTAGCGGTAACACCGGGGAGCTGTTTTTT. Translating gives CASSSWTSGNTGELFF.

The V and J genes are TRBV19 and TRBJ1-5; 8 bases align to TRBD1. Germline V gene sequence: CDR1 LNHDA, CDR2 SQIVND (reference sequence). V dropped 5 bases and J dropped 6; count of bases not matched to a gene: 12. This CDR3 comprises 16 residues. CDR3 region: CASSLEDRVGFQPQHF. In nucleotides, the CDR3 is TGTGCCAGTAGTCTCGAGGACAGGGTCGGTTTTCAGCCCCAGCATTTT.

The chain joins TRBV25-1 to TRBJ2-3; 9 bases fit TRBD1. Germline CDR1 MGHDK, CDR2 SYGVNS. The CDR3 contains 17 residues. Unmatched junction bases numbered 12, after V lost 4 bases and J lost 4 bases. The CDR3 DNA reads TGTGCCAGCAGTGCCACAAAGACAGGGGGGATATCAGATACGCAGTATTTT. Its protein is CASSATKTGGISDTQYF.

The chain links TRBV30 to TRBJ1-1; 7 positions match TRBD1. The CDR3 has 13 amino acids. CDR1 is GTSNPN, CDR2 SVGIG, per germline (reference sequence). After removal of 8 bases from V and 3 bases from J, the junction contained 9 bases not matched to a gene. The CDR3 spells CARDRVRDTEAFF. Written as DNA, the CDR3 is TGTGCCCGCGACAGGGTTCGGGACACTGAAGCTTTCTTT.

The CDR3 DNA follows: TGTGCCAGCAGTGAAGACAGGACAGGGCATTTCTATGGCTACACCTTC. It translates to CASSEDRTGHFYGYTF. The V and J genes are TRBV6-1 and TRBJ1-2; 8 bases fit TRBD1. CDR3 length equals 16 residues. CDR1 and CDR2 from the germline V gene are MNHNS and SASEGT. The junction had 8 bases not matched to a gene; V was cut back by 1 base and J by 4 bases.

This sequence joins TRBV5-1 and TRBJ2-3, with 12 bases aligning to TRBD2. The CDR3 runs 17 residues. The germline CDR1 and CDR2 sequences are SGHRS and YFSETQ. V trimming: 4 bases; J trimming: 4 bases; junction bases outside the gene matches: 10. For the CDR3, the DNA is TGCGCCAGCAGCCTTAATCCTAGCGGGGGGGCCCCAGATACGCAGTATTTT. Protein sequence: CASSLNPSGGAPDTQYF.

This chain links TRBV6-5 with TRBJ2-3; 8 bases are a match to TRBD2. This CDR3 spans 15 amino acids. V gave up 6 bases and J gave up 0 bases; unmatched junction bases: 5. Germline values: CDR1 MNHEY, CDR2 SVGAGI. The DNA of the CDR3 is TGTGCCAGCAGAAACCGCGGGGGGAGCACAGATACGCAGTATTTT. Amino acids: CASRNRGGSTDTQYF.

The V call is TRBV9, the J call TRBJ2-1, with D tentatively TRBD1 (6 bases). V lost 4 bases to trimming and J lost 8 bases, with 28 bases between them. The CDR3 runs to 18 residues. The germline V gene has CDR1 SGDLS and CDR2 YYNGEE. The DNA for the CDR3 is TGTGCCAGCAGCCCGAGAATGGGGGCGAGGCAGGGAAGGGATGAGCAGTTCTTC. It is translated as CASSPRMGARQGRDEQFF.

The chain couples TRBV7-9 to TRBJ1-4, with D perhaps TRBD1 (5 bases). The V gene lost 5 bases and the J gene lost 12 bases, with 16 bases spanning the gap. Germline loops: CDR1 SEHNR, CDR2 FQNEAQ (reference sequence). This CDR3 spans 13 amino acids. For the CDR3, the DNA is TGTGCCAGCAGCCCGCTACAGGAAGGGGAACTGTTTTTT. This codes for CASSPLQEGELFF.

V and J are TRBV9 and TRBJ2-6; the D gene is possibly TRBD1 (6 bases). The CDR3 covers 18 residues. Germline V gene lookup returns CDR1 SGDLS and CDR2 YYNGEE. V was clipped by 4 bases and J by 0 bases, with 17 bases between them. As DNA, the CDR3 is TGTGCCAGCAGCTTCCCGGGACAACTTCACTCTGGGGCCAACGTCCTGACTTTC. Protein product: CASSFPGQLHSGANVLTF.